The next 22 T cell receptor beta chains were all read from a single sample in a study of CD8 T cells in ankylosing spondylitis (dated by TCRdb to between 2016 and 2019). Library preparation was by 5' RACE. Data came from an Illumina MiSeq. Starting from the raw public reads, TCRdb applied fastp trimming at Q25, assembled clones with MiXCR and retained in-frame beta chains. Each entry is one CDR3 protein sequence, shown with its most common DNA and genes. This sample comprises roughly 40,000 distinct CDR3 sequences, 16% of them detected only once. The ten largest clonotypes hold around 50% of the sample. Material for sequencing was blood. The source is a male donor with ankylosing spondylitis or in good health (not recorded which).

This clonotype showed up just a few times. The chain uses TRBV6-5 and TRBJ2-2; D gene uncertain. Germline CDR1 MNHEY, CDR2 SVGAGI. V was trimmed by 2 bases and J by 7 bases, leaving 5 bases between them. This CDR3 spans 12 amino acids. CDR3 DNA: TGTGCCAGCAGTTACCCAGGCGGGGAGCTGTTTTTT. This encodes CASSYPGGELFF.

The table lists this clonotype with a few counts. The J gene is TRBJ2-3, the V gene TRBV7-9; no firm D call. V was trimmed by 3 bases and J by 4 bases, leaving 11 bases between them. CDR3 size: 14 residues. CDR1 and CDR2 from the germline V gene are SEHNR and FQNEAQ (reference sequence). The CDR3 bases are TGTGCCAGCAGCTTTGAACCCCCGGCAGATACGCAGTATTTT. It yields the protein CASSFEPPADTQYF.

Only a few counts were recorded for this clonotype. The rearrangement uses TRBV6-2 or TRBV6-3 and TRBJ2-1; TRBD2 matches 9 bases. Trimming at V came to 0 bases and at J to 8 bases, leaving 23 bases not matched to a gene. Germline CDR1 and CDR2: MNHEY and SVGEGT. The CDR3 has 21 amino acids. CDR3 protein: CASSYSKQTHNLAGLGYEQFF. The CDR3 bases are TGTGCCAGCAGTTACTCGAAACAAACACATAACCTAGCGGGGTTGGGCTATGAGCAGTTCTTC.

J is TRBJ2-3 and V is TRBV12-3 or TRBV12-4; D gene unclear. CDR3 length: 11 residues. Deletions cut 6 bases from V and 9 bases from J, with 10 bases between. The CDR3 is CASSSGLTQYF. The DNA for the CDR3 is TGTGCCAGCAGCTCCGGCCTGACGCAGTATTTT.

The chain combines TRBV28 with TRBJ2-3, with TRBD2 identical over 8 bases. Per germline, CDR1 MDHEN and CDR2 SYDVKM. Germline trimming cut 9 bases from V and 2 bases from J; bases unmatched to any gene: 4. The CDR3 has 13 amino acids. CDR3: CASSGDFTDTQYF. Here the CDR3 DNA reads TGTGCCAGTAGCGGGGATTTCACAGATACGCAGTATTTT.

This sequence joins TRBV5-1 and TRBJ1-1; possible D gene TRBD1, 5 bases. Germline assignment: CDR1 SGHRS and CDR2 YFSETQ. The CDR3 loop spans 15 amino acids. The V end lost 6 bases, the J end lost 0 bases, and 15 bases lay between the germline ends. The CDR3 spells CASTIGRGMNTEAFF. In DNA, the CDR3 is TGCGCCAGCACCATAGGAAGGGGAATGAACACTGAAGCTTTCTTT.

This rearrangement joins TRBV3-1 to TRBJ2-1, with 7 nucleotides matching TRBD2. This CDR3 contains 15 residues. Looked up from germline, CDR1 is LGHDT and CDR2 is YNNKEL (reference sequence). J lost 3 bases, V lost 3 bases, and 5 bases had no gene match. In DNA form, the CDR3 reads TGTGCCAGCAGCCATGCGCGGGAGAGCTACAATGAGCAGTTCTTC. Translation gives CASSHARESYNEQFF.

The rearrangement links TRBV9 to TRBJ2-2; D remains unclear. Germline V gives CDR1 SGDLS, CDR2 YYNGEE. The germline V and J ends were trimmed by 0 bases and 1 base, with 4 bases remaining between them. The CDR3 is 14 residues long. CDR3 sequence reads: CASSVAVNTGELFF. For the CDR3, the DNA is TGTGCCAGCAGCGTAGCAGTGAACACCGGGGAGCTGTTTTTT. Full variable domain (outside the CDR3, taken from reference TRBV9 and TRBJ2-2): DSGVTQTPKHLITATGQRVTLRCSPRSGDLSVYWYQQSLDQGLQFLIQYYNGEERAKGNILERFSAQQFPDLHSELNLSSLELGDSALYFCASSVAVNTGELFFGEGSRLTVL.

This clonotype was seen more than once but under ten times. The rearrangement uses TRBV5-6 and TRBJ2-7; 11 bases align to TRBD2. Losses at the gene ends were 4 bases for V and 0 bases for J; bases not matched to a gene: 3. This CDR3 spans 15 amino acids. Germline V gene data show CDR1 as SGHDT and CDR2 as YYEEEE. In nucleotides, the CDR3 is TGTGCCAGCAGCGACGGGACTAGCGGCTCCTACGAGCAGTACGTC. Translation: CASSDGTSGSYEQYV.

On this clonotype: At one boundary the junction diverges from the germline segment, which might be a read error. The chain couples TRBV3-1 to TRBJ2-3; D is unclear. CDR3 length: 15 amino acids. Germline CDR1 is LGHDT and CDR2 is YNNKEL (reference sequence). The CDR3 spells CTSSKRSGPADTQYF. The CDR3 DNA reads as TGTACCAGCAGCAAGAGGTCTGGGCCCGCAGATACGCAGTATTTT.

The rearrangement uses TRBV6-4 and TRBJ2-1, with 7 bases fitting TRBD2. The germline V gene encodes CDR1 MRHNA and CDR2 SNTAGT. Trimming removed 3 bases from V and 2 bases from J; junction bases left unmatched: 7. CDR3 length equals 16 residues. The CDR3 DNA sequence: TGTGCCAGCAGTGAAAATACGGGAGGCCCCTACAATGAGCAGTTCTTC. This sequence encodes CASSENTGGPYNEQFF.

The chain carries TRBV6-6 and TRBJ2-3, with 9 bases fitting TRBD1. V was clipped by 6 bases and J by 4 bases; unmatched bases: 8. Germline CDR1 MNHNY, CDR2 SVGAGI (reference sequence). The CDR3 is 15 amino acids. The CDR3 reads CASRQQGARADTQYF. Written as DNA, the CDR3 is TGTGCCAGCAGGCAACAGGGGGCTCGGGCAGATACGCAGTATTTT.

This clonotype was counted many times. The rearrangement uses TRBV12-5 and TRBJ2-2, with 7 bases fitting TRBD1. Germline lookup yields CDR1 LGHNT and CDR2 FRNRAP. The junction had 12 bases not matched to a gene; V was cut back by 7 bases and J by 4 bases. CDR3 length: 16 amino acids. The CDR3 nucleotides are TGTGCTAGTGCCAACCGCCCAGGGGGAGTCACCGGGGAGCTGTTTTTT. Its protein product is CASANRPGGVTGELFF.

This clonotype showed up many times. The rearrangement links TRBV12-3 or TRBV12-4 to TRBJ2-1; D tentatively reads TRBD1 or TRBD2 (5 bases each). V was clipped by 5 bases and J by 2 bases, with 13 bases between them. The CDR3 covers 15 residues. The CDR3, as DNA: TGTGCCAGCAGTCCACCCGGGACGGCCTACAATGAGCAGTTCTTC. It codes for CASSPPGTAYNEQFF.

The gene calls are TRBV20-1 and TRBJ2-5; D unresolved. The V gene's germline CDR1 is DFQATT and CDR2 SNEGSKA (reference sequence). The CDR3 sequence is 13 residues long. Trimming left V 0 bases short and J 5 bases short, with 10 bases between. This CDR3 reads CSAREGPLETQYF. The CDR3 region has the DNA TGCAGTGCTAGAGAGGGCCCCCTGGAGACCCAGTACTTC.

This chain joins TRBV20-1 and TRBJ2-1; no reliable D call. Germline loops: CDR1 DFQATT, CDR2 SNEGSKA (reference sequence). V lost 8 bases and J lost 7, with 15 bases in between. There are 12 residues in the CDR3. The CDR3 region is CSLERVQNEQFF. In DNA, the CDR3 is TGCAGTTTAGAACGGGTCCAGAATGAGCAGTTCTTC.

This clonotype was detected only once. The chain is built from TRBV20-1 and TRBJ1-4; TRBD1 matches at 8 bases. Germline CDR1 DFQATT, CDR2 SNEGSKA (reference sequence). V lost 3 bases to trimming and J lost 5 bases; unmatched junction nucleotides: 5. The CDR3 runs to 14 residues. Here the CDR3 reads CSARGDRTNEKLFF. In nucleotides, the CDR3 is TGCAGTGCTAGGGGGGACAGGACAAATGAAAAACTGTTTTTT.

The J gene is TRBJ2-2, the V gene TRBV7-3; possible D gene TRBD1, 6 bases. From germline, CDR1 is SGHTA and CDR2 FQGTGA. V was pared by 2 bases and J by 6 bases, with 16 bases between. The CDR3 is 16 amino acids. The CDR3 bases are TGTGCCAGCAGCTTAGGGGGCTTGTATACAGCCGGGGAGCTGTTTTTT. This translates into CASSLGGLYTAGELFF.

The chain is built from TRBV20-1 and TRBJ2-1; 11 positions agree with TRBD2. V lost 6 bases, J lost 8 bases, and 12 bases stayed unmatched. Germline V CDR1 and CDR2: DFQATT, SNEGSKA (reference sequence). The CDR3 is made up of 15 amino acids. The CDR3 bases are TGCAGTGCCAGCCCACTAGCGGGAGTTAGGGATGAGCAGTTCTTC. Translating it yields CSASPLAGVRDEQFF.

The table lists this clonotype with many counts. V is TRBV29-1 and J is TRBJ2-3; TRBD1 or TRBD2 may be the D gene (5 bases each). The V end lost 6 bases, the J end lost 1 base, and 11 bases lay between the germline ends. Looked up from germline, CDR1 is SQVTM and CDR2 is ANQGSEA. The CDR3 loop spans 13 amino acids. CDR3 in DNA: TGCAGCGTGTGCCCGGGGCGCACAGATACGCAGTATTTT. Protein: CSVCPGRTDTQYF.

The CDR3 DNA is TGCGCCAGTAATGATCCAAACACTGAAGCTTTCTTT. Protein: CASNDPNTEAFF. V is TRBV5-1 and J is TRBJ1-1, with D unclear. CDR3 length equals 12 residues. The germline CDR1 and CDR2 sequences are SGHRS and YFSETQ. The germline V and J ends were trimmed by 8 bases and 2 bases, with 10 bases remaining between them.

This clonotype has a handful of counts. The genes are TRBV7-2 and TRBJ1-4, with TRBD1 identical over 11 bases. Germline V CDR1 and CDR2: SGHTA, FQGNSA. The CDR3 extends over 19 amino acids. The ends lost 2 bases at V and 0 bases at J; junction bases unmatched: 8. The CDR3 DNA is TGTGCCAGCAGCTTACGTACGGGACAGGGGGATGCAACTAATGAAAAACTGTTTTTT. It specifies CASSLRTGQGDATNEKLFF.